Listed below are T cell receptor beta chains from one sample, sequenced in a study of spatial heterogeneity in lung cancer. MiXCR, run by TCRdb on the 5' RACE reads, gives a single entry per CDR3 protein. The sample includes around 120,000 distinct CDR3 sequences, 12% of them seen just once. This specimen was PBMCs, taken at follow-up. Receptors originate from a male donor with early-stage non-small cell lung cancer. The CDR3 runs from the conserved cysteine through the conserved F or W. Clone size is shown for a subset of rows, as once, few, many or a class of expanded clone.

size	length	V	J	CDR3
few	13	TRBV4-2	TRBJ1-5	CASSQDQDQPQHF
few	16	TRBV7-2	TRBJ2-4	CASSLAAGEAKNIQYF
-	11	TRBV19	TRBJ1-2	CASGIVGGYTF
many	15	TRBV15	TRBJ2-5	CATSRDRLAQETQYF
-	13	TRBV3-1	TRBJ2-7	CASSKQGADERYF
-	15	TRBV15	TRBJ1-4	CATSREGQGHEKLFF
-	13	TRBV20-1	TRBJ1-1	CSARERGNTEAFF
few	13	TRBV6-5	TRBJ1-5	CASSYDVRQPQHF
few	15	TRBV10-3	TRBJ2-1	CAIKLDQSSYNEQFF
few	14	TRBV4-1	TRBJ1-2	CASSPATGNYGYTF
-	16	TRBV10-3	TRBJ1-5	CAISKEGQNSNQPQHF
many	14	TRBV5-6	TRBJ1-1	CASSLNLGGTEAFF
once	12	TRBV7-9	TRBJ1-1	CASSLPPGDAFF
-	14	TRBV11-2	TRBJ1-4	CASSPDRSLEKLFF
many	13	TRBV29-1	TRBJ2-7	CSVYRTDPYEQYF
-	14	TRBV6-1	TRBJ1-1	CASIGGGLNTEALF
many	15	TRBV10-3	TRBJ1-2	CAISPSGGQYYGYTF
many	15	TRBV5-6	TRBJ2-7	CASSPRPTGSYEQYF
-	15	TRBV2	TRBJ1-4	CASRREGNPNEKLFF
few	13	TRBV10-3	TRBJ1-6	CAISVQGDSPLHF
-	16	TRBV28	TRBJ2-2	CASSLSQWSWAGELFF
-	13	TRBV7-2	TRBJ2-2	CASSLERGRELFF
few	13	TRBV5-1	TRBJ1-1	CASSRLSNTEAFF
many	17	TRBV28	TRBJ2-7	CASSGSGGRTIPYEQYF
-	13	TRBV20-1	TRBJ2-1	CSLGGQGYNEQFF
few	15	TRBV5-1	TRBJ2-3	CASSLSGGLTDTQYF
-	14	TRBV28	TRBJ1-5	CASSSGTPDQPQHF
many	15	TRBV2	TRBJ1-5	CASSDRGYSNQPQHF
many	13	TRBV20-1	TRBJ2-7	CSARPGGVYEQYF
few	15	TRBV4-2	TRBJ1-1	CASSQSTAGGGEAFF
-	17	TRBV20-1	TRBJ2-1	CSASPPPGQPQGDEQFF
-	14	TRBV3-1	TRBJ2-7	CASSQDNRGREQYF
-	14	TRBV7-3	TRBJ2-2	CASSPRDSTGELFF
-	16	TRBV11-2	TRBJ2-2	CASSLRQGAVTGELFF
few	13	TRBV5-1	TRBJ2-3	CASSLQVTDTQYF
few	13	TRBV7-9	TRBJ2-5	CASSISGAPTQYF
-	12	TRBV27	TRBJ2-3	CASSLTGNTQYF
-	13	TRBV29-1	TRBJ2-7	CSVRGQVSYEQYF
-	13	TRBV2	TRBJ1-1	CASSYTGDTEAFF
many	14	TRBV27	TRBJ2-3	CASSLDRSTDTQYF
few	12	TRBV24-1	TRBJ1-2	CATSDSGYGYTF
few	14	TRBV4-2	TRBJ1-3	CASSQGGVGNTIYF
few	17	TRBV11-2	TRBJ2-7	CASSSGTSGGPSYEQYF
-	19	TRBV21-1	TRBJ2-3	CASSKARQRGPKDTDTQYF
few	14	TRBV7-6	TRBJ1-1	CASSYQGSKTEAFF
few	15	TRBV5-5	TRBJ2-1	CASSLLAGTYNEQFF
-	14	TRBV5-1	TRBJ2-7	CASSIGTAPYEQYF
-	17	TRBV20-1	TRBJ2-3	CSAADGLAAISTDTQYF
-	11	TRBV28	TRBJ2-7	CASSTKYREYF
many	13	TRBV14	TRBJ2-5	CASSRRDRWETHF
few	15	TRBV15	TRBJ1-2	CATSRDNRGNYGYTF
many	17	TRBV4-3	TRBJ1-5	CASSQEFTGTVVQPQHF
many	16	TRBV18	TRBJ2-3	CASSLLKQGSTDTQYF